This entry describes one T cell receptor (beta chain). Its target is not known. Hyperthyroidism patients, all newly diagnosed, had under 2 months' duration and ages of 18 to 65. A diagnosis was made from clinical symptoms together with serum thyroxine, TRAb, thyroid ultrasound and orbital computed tomography. These data come from a study of Graves' ophthalmopathy and Graves' hyperthyroidism. Overall study context: Hyperthyroidism was classified as stable if no ophthalmopathy occurred within 18 months of follow-up. Broader study findings: Among expanded thyroid clonotypes above 0.001 frequency, most also occurred in blood.

Trimming at V came to 1 base and at J to 5 bases, leaving 14 bases not matched to a gene. The CDR3 sequence is 18 residues long. RNA transcripts were the source from which TCR beta CDR3 regions were amplified. RT-PCR with HTBI primers came first, then second-round multiplex PCR. One entry per CDR3 protein, called by TCRdb with MiXCR from the multiplex PCR reads. Among 900,000 to 1,200,000 distinct CDR3 sequences listed, about two fifths were seen once. The TCR sequence derives from an adult man with Graves' hyperthyroidism. The chain links TRBV12-3 or TRBV12-4 to TRBJ2-5, with 9 bases identical to TRBD2. Input material: peripheral blood or thyroid tissue (not recorded which). The CDR3 protein is CASSLDGAGGPDWETQYF. CDR3 nucleotide sequence: TGTGCCAGCAGTTTAGATGGGGCGGGAGGGCCCGATTGGGAGACCCAGTACTTC.